The text below deals with one T cell receptor beta chain. The sample is drawn from a study of T-cell reconstitution after alpha-beta-depleted transplantation in children. The junction had 20 bases not matched to a gene; V was cut back by 11 bases and J by 2 bases. Germline V gene lookup returns CDR1 LGHDT and CDR2 YNNKEL (reference sequence). The CDR3 length is 18 residues. TCRbeta library construction was performed incorporating unique molecular identifiers. MiXCR, applied by TCRdb to the PCR reads, yields one record per CDR3 protein. The repertoire holds about 610,000 distinct CDR3 sequences, with more than 9% as singletons.

The V gene is TRBV3-1, the J gene TRBJ2-1; 8 nucleotides align to TRBD2. The input for sequencing was PBMCs from the stem cell graft donor, taken from the stem cell graft. The sequence was collected from a human donor who donated a stem cell graft to a child with acute myeloid leukemia. CDR3 sequence: CASCQSGSQGGPYNEQFF. The CDR3 DNA is TGTGCCTCCTGCCAGAGCGGGAGTCAAGGAGGTCCCTACAATGAGCAGTTCTTC.